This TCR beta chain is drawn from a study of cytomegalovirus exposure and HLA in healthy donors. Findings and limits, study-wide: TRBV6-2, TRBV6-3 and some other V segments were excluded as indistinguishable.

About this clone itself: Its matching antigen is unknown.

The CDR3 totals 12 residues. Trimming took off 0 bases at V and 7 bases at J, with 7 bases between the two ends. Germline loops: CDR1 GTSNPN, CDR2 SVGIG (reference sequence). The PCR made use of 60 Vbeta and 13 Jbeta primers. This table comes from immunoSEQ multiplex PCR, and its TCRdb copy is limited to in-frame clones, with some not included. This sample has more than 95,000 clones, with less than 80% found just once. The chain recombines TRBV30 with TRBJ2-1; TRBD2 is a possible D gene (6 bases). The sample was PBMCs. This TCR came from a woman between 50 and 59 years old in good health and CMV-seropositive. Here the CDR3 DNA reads TGTGCCTGGAGTGTACTAGCAAATGAGCAGTTCTTC. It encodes CAWSVLANEQFF.